The clone carrying this T cell receptor (beta chain) appeared a single time. Authors' methods: Amplification from reference gene primers served as the basis for estimated nucleated cell counts. The method was immunoSEQ multiplex PCR; TCRdb's version includes in-frame clones alone and lacks a portion of them. V, J and clone size are taken as reported in that table, and D and trimming were inferred from the DNA itself. Of some 270,000 clones listed, about 88% were seen once; the top ten hold 4% to 5%. The entry originates in a study of blood T cell repertoires in COVID-19. About the study: The samples span acute and convalescent COVID-19 from the United States, Italy and Spain. PBMCs, B-cell-depleted T cells, or T cells provided the cDNA or gDNA that made up the material.

Sequences were obtained from peripheral blood. The receptor comes from a woman in her thirties or forties who had recovered from COVID-19.

The CDR3 region is CASIDRGRGETQYF. In DNA form, the CDR3 reads TGTGCCAGCATTGACAGGGGGCGGGGAGAGACCCAGTACTTC. V gene TRBV2 combines with J gene TRBJ2-5; TRBD1 aligns across 10 bases. The CDR3 runs to 14 residues. The V segment lost 7 bases and the J segment 4 bases; nucleotides outside the gene matches: 6. Germline V lookup: CDR1 SNHLY, CDR2 FYNNEI.